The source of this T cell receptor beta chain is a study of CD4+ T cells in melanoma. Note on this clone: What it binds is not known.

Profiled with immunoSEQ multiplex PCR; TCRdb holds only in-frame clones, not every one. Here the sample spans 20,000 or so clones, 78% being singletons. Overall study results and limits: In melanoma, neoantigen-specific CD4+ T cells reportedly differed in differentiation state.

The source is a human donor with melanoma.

The CDR3 region is CASSLYGSPLHF. CDR3 DNA: TGTGCCAGCAGCTTATATGGTTCACCCCTCCACTTT. The J gene is TRBJ1-6, the V gene TRBV7-9; D not resolved. CDR3 length: 12 amino acids. Trimming left V 2 bases short and J 9 bases short, with 5 bases between. Looked up from germline, CDR1 is SEHNR and CDR2 is FQNEAQ (reference sequence).